The 14 T cell receptor beta chains in this list originate from one sample, sequenced in a study of beta chain features in type 1 diabetes. Study outcomes and limitations: Among all four CD4+ subsets, Type 1 diabetes patients had TCRB CDR3s that were moderately but significantly shorter.

Antigens for these TCRs are unknown. TCRB transcripts that were expressed got sequenced, as all of the isolated RNA had been reverse transcribed. Profiled with immunoSEQ multiplex PCR; TCRdb holds only in-frame clones, not every one. The repertoire holds around 690,000 clones, with 9.5% to 15% as singletons. The sequenced sample consisted of naive CD4+ T cells from blood. Receptors originate from a man between 25 and 39 years old with type 1 diabetes.

The V gene is TRBV28, the J gene TRBJ2-5; D gene uncertain. Germline V gene data show CDR1 as MDHEN and CDR2 as SYDVKM. Trimming cost V 2 bases and J 0 bases, with 4 bases left between them. The CDR3 sequence is 13 residues long. The CDR3 loop reads CASSLSYQETQYF. CDR3 sequence (DNA): TGTGCCAGCAGTTTAAGCTACCAAGAGACCCAGTACTTC.

The chain is built from TRBV4-3 and TRBJ1-2; D uncertain. In germline, CDR1 is LGHNA, CDR2 YSLEER. The CDR3 loop spans 16 amino acids. V was pared by 0 bases and J by 1 base, with 12 bases between. The chain's CDR3 is CASSQDSAGNNYGYTF. The CDR3 DNA reads TGCGCCAGCAGCCAAGACTCCGCCGGAAATAACTATGGCTACACCTTC.

This clone was found a few times. V usage is TRBV9 and J usage is TRBJ2-7; 11 bases line up with TRBD2. CDR3 size: 20 residues. With V trimmed by 2 bases and J by 5 bases, 21 bases remained unmatched. CDR1 is SGDLS, CDR2 YYNGEE, per germline. CDR3 region: CASSVGIPGLAALAGNEQYF. In nucleotides, the CDR3 is TGTGCCAGCAGCGTGGGAATCCCGGGACTAGCGGCTTTGGCTGGAAACGAGCAGTACTTC.

This clone has just a few counts. This chain joins TRBV28 and TRBJ1-4, with D unclear. The CDR3 is 14 amino acids. V was clipped by 6 bases and J by 8 bases, with 16 bases between them. CDR1 MDHEN and CDR2 SYDVKM come from the germline V gene. The CDR3 loop is CASSGSPEAEKLFF. The DNA for the CDR3 is TGTGCCAGCAGCGGGAGTCCGGAGGCCGAAAAACTGTTTTTT. Complete variable domain (other parts from reference TRBV28 and TRBJ1-4): DVKVTQSSRYLVKRTGEKVFLECVQDMDHENMFWYRQDPGLGLRLIYFSYDVKMKEKGDIPEGYSVSREKKERFSLILESASTNQTSMYLCASSGSPEAEKLFFGSGTQLSVL.

This CDR3 reads CASSLDQGQEKLFF. DNA for the CDR3: TGTGCCAGCAGCTTGGATCAGGGACAAGAAAAACTGTTTTTT. V is TRBV5-4 and J is TRBJ1-4, with D tentatively TRBD1 (6 bases). Trimming pared 0 bases from V and 8 bases from J, leaving 11 bases between. CDR1 and CDR2 from the germline V gene are SGHNT and YYREEE (reference sequence). The CDR3 contains 14 residues.

This clone occurred a few times. This chain joins TRBV9 and TRBJ2-5; perhaps D is TRBD1 or TRBD2 (6 bases each). The CDR3 spans 15 residues. Trimming shortened V by 4 bases and J by 7 bases, and 20 bases separated the two germline ends. Germline V gene lookup returns CDR1 SGDLS and CDR2 YYNGEE. CDR3 coding DNA: TGTGCCAGCAGCCTTCTCACAGGGATGGAGGGGACCCAGTACTTC. Its translation: CASSLLTGMEGTQYF.

Comments on this clone: Distinct nucleotide sequences in the sample also encode this CDR3. The genes are TRBV11-1 and TRBJ2-7, with D tentatively TRBD2 (5 bases). V lost 5 bases and J 3 bases, leaving 14 bases between the germline ends. This CDR3 spans 14 amino acids. Germline V CDR1 and CDR2: SGHAT, FQDESV (reference sequence). The DNA of the CDR3 is TGTGCCAGCAGCCTAGGCACGGGGAACTACGAGCAGTACTTC. It yields the protein CASSLGTGNYEQYF.

This clone was recorded a few times. The gene calls are TRBV5-4 and TRBJ2-1; TRBD2 might be the D (6 bases). V was shortened by 4 bases and J by 2 bases, with 13 bases between the two germline ends. Germline V gene lookup returns CDR1 SGHNT and CDR2 YYREEE (reference sequence). This CDR3 is 15 amino acids long. The CDR3 reads CASSISGRTYNEQFF. CDR3 DNA: TGTGCCAGCAGCATTAGCGGTCGTACCTACAATGAGCAGTTCTTC.

This chain joins TRBV18 and TRBJ1-1; a weak D match, TRBD1 (5 bases). The germline V and J ends were trimmed by 3 bases and 3 bases, with 11 bases remaining between them. Germline loops: CDR1 KGHSH, CDR2 LQKENI. The CDR3 covers 14 residues. In DNA form, the CDR3 reads TGTGCCAGCTCACCGCAGGGTTTCGACACTGAAGCTTTCTTT. This sequence encodes CASSPQGFDTEAFF.

In this sample, this clone turned up a few times. The gene calls are TRBV4-2 and TRBJ1-6, with 10 bases aligning to TRBD1. Germline trimming cut 4 bases from V and 10 bases from J; bases unmatched to any gene: 7. Germline V CDR1 and CDR2: LGHNA, YNFKEQ. The CDR3 extends over 15 amino acids. The CDR3 here is CASSPDRGPGSPLHF. CDR3 nucleotide sequence: TGTGCCAGCAGCCCTGACAGGGGGCCAGGATCACCCCTCCACTTT.

The chain is built from TRBV7-2 and TRBJ1-5; D is ambiguous. Germline assignment: CDR1 SGHTA and CDR2 FQGNSA. V lost 2 bases to trimming and J lost 1 base, with 9 bases between them. The CDR3 has 15 amino acids. CDR3 loop: CASSLMSESNQPQHF. DNA for the CDR3: TGTGCCAGCAGCTTAATGTCGGAGAGCAATCAGCCCCAGCATTTT. Variable domain in full (rest from reference TRBV7-2 and TRBJ1-5): GAGVSQSPSNKVTEKGKDVELRCDPISGHTALYWYRQSLGQGLEFLIYFQGNSAPDKSGLPSDRFSAERTGGSVSTLTIQRTQQEDSAVYLCASSLMSESNQPQHFGDGTRLSIL.

This chain links TRBV11-2 with TRBJ2-5; no clear D gene. Trimming stripped 4 bases from V and 1 base from J, with 13 bases between. The CDR3 contains 15 residues. Looked up from germline, CDR1 is SGHAT and CDR2 is FQNNGV. The CDR3 spells CASSSGGQPQETQYF. CDR3 nucleotides: TGTGCCAGCAGCTCAGGCGGCCAACCCCAAGAGACCCAGTACTTC.

This clone was seen only a few times. V is TRBV5-1 and J is TRBJ1-1; the D gene is possibly TRBD1 (6 bases). V was pared by 1 base and J by 6 bases, with 16 bases between. CDR1 and CDR2 (germline): SGHRS, YFSETQ. The CDR3 has 15 amino acids. This CDR3 reads CASSLNLVGAPEAFF. CDR3 DNA: TGCGCCAGCAGCTTGAACCTCGTGGGGGCCCCTGAAGCTTTCTTT.

This clone was counted a few times. The V call is TRBV5-1, the J call TRBJ1-2; possible D gene TRBD1, 5 bases. CDR3 length: 18 residues. The ends were cut back, 1 base at V and 0 bases at J, with 19 bases in the middle. Germline V gene lookup returns CDR1 SGHRS and CDR2 YFSETQ. The CDR3: CASSLSRDGFLTNYGYTF. The CDR3 DNA reads TGCGCCAGCAGCTTGTCCCGGGACGGCTTCCTCACTAACTATGGCTACACCTTC.